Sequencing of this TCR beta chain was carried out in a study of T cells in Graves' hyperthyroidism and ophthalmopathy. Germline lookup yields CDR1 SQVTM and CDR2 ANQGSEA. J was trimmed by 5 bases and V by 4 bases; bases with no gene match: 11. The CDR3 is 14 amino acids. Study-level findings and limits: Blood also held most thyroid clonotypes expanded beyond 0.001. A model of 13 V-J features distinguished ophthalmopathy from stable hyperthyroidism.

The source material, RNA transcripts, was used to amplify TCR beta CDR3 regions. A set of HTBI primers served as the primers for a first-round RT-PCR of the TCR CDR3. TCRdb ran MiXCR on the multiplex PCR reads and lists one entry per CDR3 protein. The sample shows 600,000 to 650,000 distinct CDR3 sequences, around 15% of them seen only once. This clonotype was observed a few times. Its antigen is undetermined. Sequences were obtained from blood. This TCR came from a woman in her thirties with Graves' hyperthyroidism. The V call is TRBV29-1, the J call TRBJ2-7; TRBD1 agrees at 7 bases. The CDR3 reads CSVVERGQFNEQYF. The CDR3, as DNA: TGCAGCGTTGTCGAAAGGGGACAGTTTAACGAGCAGTACTTC.